This T cell receptor (beta chain) is from a study of blood T cell repertoires in COVID-19. Sequenced by immunoSEQ multiplex PCR; TCRdb stores in-frame clones only, minus some. The sample yields about 75,000 clones, about nine tenths seen once. This CDR3 contains 14 residues. Per germline, CDR1 SQVTM and CDR2 ANQGSEA. V dropped 7 bases and J dropped 1 base, with 15 bases sitting between them. The receptor was isolated from a human donor in a cohort sampled during active COVID-19. The V call is TRBV29-1, the J call TRBJ2-3, with D perhaps matching TRBD1 (6 bases). Sequencing input: peripheral blood. The CDR3 here is CSATGLIGTDTQYF. The CDR3, as DNA: TGCAGCGCTACAGGGTTGATTGGCACAGATACGCAGTATTTT.